This T cell receptor beta chain was sequenced during a study of T-cell reconstitution after alpha-beta-depleted transplantation in children (dated by TCRdb to 2016 to 2017). About the investigation overall: Using TCR repertoire profiling, the study quantitatively followed how T-cell immune reconstitution unfolded in children after TCRalphabeta/CD19-depleted allogeneic hematopoietic cell transplantation. The study at large found these results: In some patients, the high TCRbeta diversity seen at day 60 was put down to recipient T cells and intrathymic progenitors that had survived conditioning. The frequencies of hyperexpanded clones fell over the following months, and after one year, T-cell counts and TCRbeta diversity were mostly attributed to newly produced T cells. The apparently early alphabetaT-cell count recovery about two months after transplant was reportedly dependent on only several hundred rapidly expanded clones derived from non-depleted graft cells.

Comments on this clonotype: Its specific antigen is unknown. No qualities accompany the bases; no much larger clone lies one base away.

The CDR3 covers 13 residues, taking in both the cysteine and the phenylalanine. Only CDR3 DNA remains: 39 bases, in frame from the first base. V is cut by 7 bases and J by 9 bases, and the space between the germline ends is 13 bases. CDR1 is given as SGHDN and CDR2 as FVKESK, both from the germline V gene. Libraries were constructed by PCR. TCRdb names Illumina HiSeq 2500 as the instrument used. TCR libraries were prepared with molecular barcoding, using unique molecular identifiers to normalize TCRbeta repertoire quantification. TCRdb reprocessing: public reads trimmed at Q25 with fastp, clones called with MiXCR, in-frame beta chains kept. CDR3 protein sequences are deduplicated, and each keeps its most common genes and DNA. Present in this sample are 300,000 or so distinct CDR3 sequences, approximately 23% of which were seen just once. The biggest ten clones account for approximately 11% of the sample.

Taken with the paper, the label for treatment or condition translates to: allogeneic hematopoietic cell transplantation with graft depleted of TCRalphabeta T cells and CD19 B cells. The children who served as transplant recipients had been given grafts of TCRalphabeta/CD19-depleted allogeneic hematopoietic cells. The chain is encoded by TRBV14 joined to TRBJ1-6; TRBD1 might be the D gene, on 6 matching bases. The TCR was taken from a male patient aged 10 to 17 who had a stem cell transplant for acute lymphoblastic leukemia, so the T cells may come from the graft donor. The starting material was PBMCs, mostly from graft donor cells, obtained 180 days after TCRalphabeta/CD19-depleted stem cell transplant. Here the CDR3 is given as CASTKNRASPLHF. Read as DNA, the sequence is TGTGCCAGCACGAAAAACAGGGCTTCACCCCTCCACTTT.